This T cell receptor beta chain came from a study of cytomegalovirus exposure and HLA in healthy donors. Study-wide background: Ancestry clustering placed about 86% of a few hundred genotyped donors in the Caucasian-associated cluster.

When sampled, the donors appeared nominally healthy, though they likely had unrecorded immune exposures. V trimming: 0 bases; J trimming: 0 bases; junction bases outside the gene matches: 1. This CDR3 is 15 amino acids long. Germline V CDR1 and CDR2: GTSNPN, SVGIG (reference sequence). A note on this clone: The antigen remains undetermined.

Regarding the study as a whole: One variant, a missense change in DCLRE1C, was linked in a later analysis to TCR beta V- and J-gene trimming. Reported findings show TCR beta sequences accurately forecast HLA-A and HLA-B alleles in most subjects.

The PCR ran on 60 Vbeta and 13 Jbeta primers. Method: immunoSEQ multiplex PCR; TCRdb's copy keeps in-frame clones and lacks some. The sample includes a few hundred thousand clones, around four fifths of them seen just once. This clonotype was sampled from a woman in her sixties in good health and CMV-seropositive. The chain carries TRBV30 and TRBJ1-4, with TRBD1 matching 7 bases. Sequencing was performed on PBMCs. In nucleotides, the CDR3 is TGTGCCTGGAGTGTAGGACAGGCAACTAATGAAAAACTGTTTTTT. Translation: CAWSVGQATNEKLFF.